This TCR beta chain was captured in a study of blood T cell repertoires in COVID-19. Profiled with immunoSEQ multiplex PCR; TCRdb holds only in-frame clones, not every one. Of approximately 99,000 clones in the sample, 55% to 75% were seen once. With V trimmed by 2 bases and J by 2 bases, 4 bases remained unmatched. The CDR3 contains 15 residues. From germline, CDR1 is SGHTA and CDR2 FQGTGA. Sequenced material: peripheral blood. The rearrangement uses TRBV7-3 and TRBJ2-3, with 7 bases fitting TRBD2. The sequence was collected from a woman in her thirties or forties with acute or convalescent COVID-19. Here the CDR3 reads CASSLWGGDTDTQYF. Written as DNA, the CDR3 is TGTGCCAGCAGCTTATGGGGGGGAGACACAGATACGCAGTATTTT.